The 28 T cell receptor beta chains given below trace back to one sample, sequenced in a study of T cell responses to AZD1222 COVID-19 vaccine. The data were produced by immunoSEQ multiplex PCR, yet TCRdb's version contains in-frame clones alone and is incomplete. Seen here are around 190,000 clones, 92% observed once, and the top ten hold less than 1.5%. The specimen was peripheral blood, collected on day 0 of AZD1222 vaccination. These receptors were taken from an adult in good health.

This chain links TRBV19 with TRBJ2-3, with 9 bases matching TRBD2. The germline V gene encodes CDR1 LNHDA and CDR2 SQIVND (reference sequence). The CDR3 is made up of 14 amino acids. V was pared by 6 bases and J by 1 base, with 2 bases of the junction left unmatched. In DNA, the CDR3 is TGTGCCAGTAGATCTAGCGGGGGCACAGATACGCAGTATTTT. This sequence encodes CASRSSGGTDTQYF.

The rearrangement joins TRBV19 to TRBJ1-1; D may be TRBD1 (5 bases). Germline values: CDR1 LNHDA, CDR2 SQIVND (reference sequence). V was trimmed by 3 bases and J by 2 bases, leaving 10 bases between them. CDR3 length: 14 amino acids. The CDR3 DNA reads as TGTGCCAGTAGTATTCCCGGGGACAACACTGAAGCTTTCTTT. Residues: CASSIPGDNTEAFF. Full variable domain (rest looked up from reference TRBV19 and TRBJ1-1): DGGITQSPKYLFRKEGQNVTLSCEQNLNHDAMYWYRQDPGQGLRLIYYSQIVNDFQKGDIAEGYSVSREKKESFPLTVTSAQKNPTAFYLCASSIPGDNTEAFFGQGTRLTVV.

V is TRBV9 and J is TRBJ1-6; D possibly corresponds to TRBD1 (5 bases). The CDR3 is 14 amino acids. Trimming pared 0 bases from V and 7 bases from J, leaving 8 bases between. Germline CDR1 reads SGDLS; CDR2 reads YYNGEE. The CDR3 bases are TGTGCCAGCAGCGTAGGTCAGGGAAATTCACCCCTCCACTTT. This encodes CASSVGQGNSPLHF.

The chain is built from TRBV5-1 and TRBJ2-1; D call uncertain. The CDR3 has 13 amino acids. Deletions cut 1 base from V and 8 bases from J, with 10 bases between. Germline V gene sequence: CDR1 SGHRS, CDR2 YFSETQ. CDR3 nucleotides: TGCGCCAGCAGCTTGTTCGGGCGCGATGAGCAGTTCTTC. This translates into CASSLFGRDEQFF.

The chain uses TRBV10-3 and TRBJ2-2; 7 positions match TRBD2. This CDR3 contains 13 residues. Trimming took 9 bases from V and 5 from J; bases not matched to a gene: 6. Looked up from germline, CDR1 is ENHRY and CDR2 is SYGVKD. CDR3 nucleotide sequence: TGTGCCATTACCGGAGCGGGAACCGGGGAGCTGTTTTTT. Translated, it gives CAITGAGTGELFF.

The rearrangement uses TRBV7-6 and TRBJ2-5; 8 bases align to TRBD2. CDR3 length: 16 amino acids. Germline V gene lookup returns CDR1 SGHVS and CDR2 FNYEAQ. After removal of 4 bases from V and 6 bases from J, the junction contained 13 bases not matched to a gene. CDR3 coding DNA: TGTGCCAGCAGCTCAAGCGGGGGCCTCTCCAAGAAGACCCAGTACTTC. This encodes CASSSSGGLSKKTQYF.

The chain recombines TRBV27 with TRBJ1-2, with TRBD1 matching over 9 bases. Per germline, CDR1 MNHEY and CDR2 SMNVEV (reference sequence). CDR3 size: 13 residues. The V gene end was trimmed by 4 bases and the J gene end by 5 bases; junction bases not matched to a gene: 2. The CDR3 region has the DNA TGTGCCAGCAGTTCGGACAGGGGTTATGGCTACACCTTC. Encoded protein: CASSSDRGYGYTF.

The rearrangement links TRBV12-3 or TRBV12-4 to TRBJ2-5; D remains ambiguous. V was cut by 4 bases and J by 11 bases, with 11 bases left in between. The CDR3 runs to 11 residues. The CDR3 DNA is TGTGCCAGCAGTTCCCTATCAGTACAGTACTTC. This gives the protein CASSSLSVQYF.

The CDR3 DNA follows: TGTGCCAGCAGCTTAGTGGGGTGGGACGAGCAGTACTTC. It specifies CASSLVGWDEQYF. The V and J genes are TRBV11-2 and TRBJ2-7; D not resolved. V shed 1 base and J shed 5 bases, with 9 bases lying between them. Germline CDR1 SGHAT, CDR2 FQNNGV. The CDR3 consists of 13 residues.

The chain has TRBV6-4 and TRBJ1-3; 11 bases fit TRBD1. The CDR3 is 18 amino acids. Trimming cost V 10 bases and J 0 bases; bases outside gene matches: 14. The germline V gene encodes CDR1 MRHNA and CDR2 SNTAGT. The CDR3 region is CANPGQGAVATSGNTIYF. Here the CDR3 DNA reads TGTGCCAACCCTGGACAGGGGGCAGTGGCGACCTCTGGAAACACCATATATTTT.

CDR3 DNA: TGTGCCAGCAAACAGGGATCTACTAATGAAAAACTGTTTTTT. Translating gives CASKQGSTNEKLFF. V usage is TRBV6-5 and J usage is TRBJ1-4, with D perhaps TRBD1 (6 bases). Germline V gene lookup returns CDR1 MNHEY and CDR2 SVGAGI. The CDR3 length is 14 residues. The ends were cut back, 7 bases at V and 2 bases at J, with 11 bases in the middle.

The chain employs TRBV18 and TRBJ2-2; D not resolved. V gave up 2 bases and J gave up 6 bases, with 7 bases separating them. This CDR3 comprises 13 residues. The germline CDR1 and CDR2 sequences are KGHSH and LQKENI. CDR3 nucleotide sequence: TGTGCCAGCTCACCAGGAGAAGCCGGGGAGCTGTTTTTT. Translation: CASSPGEAGELFF.

CDR3 region: CASSQGAGGYTF. CDR3 coding DNA: TGTGCCAGCAGTCAGGGGGCTGGCGGCTACACCTTC. The V call is TRBV25-1, the J call TRBJ1-2, with 8 positions matching TRBD1. The length of the CDR3 is 12 residues. The germline V gene has CDR1 MGHDK and CDR2 SYGVNS. V was clipped by 5 bases and J by 8 bases; unmatched bases: 4.

The rearrangement links TRBV6-6 to TRBJ1-2; 7 bases are a match to TRBD1. Unmatched junction bases numbered 11, after V lost 5 bases and J lost 8 bases. This CDR3 region has 14 residues. CDR1 is MNHNY, CDR2 SVGAGI, per germline (reference sequence). DNA for the CDR3: TGTGCCAGCAGTGAGCTAGACAGGGACTGGGGCTACACCTTC. As protein: CASSELDRDWGYTF.

V and J are TRBV9 and TRBJ1-4; unclear D gene. V gave up 0 bases and J gave up 6 bases, with 9 bases separating them. The CDR3 is 14 amino acids. CDR1 SGDLS and CDR2 YYNGEE come from the germline V gene. The DNA of the CDR3 is TGTGCCAGCAGCGTAGCCTGGGGAGATGAAAAACTGTTTTTT. Its translation: CASSVAWGDEKLFF.

The V call is TRBV7-2, the J call TRBJ2-1, with D perhaps matching TRBD1 (6 bases). Trimming stripped 5 bases from V and 4 bases from J, with 18 bases between. Germline CDR1 SGHTA, CDR2 FQGNSA. CDR3 length: 16 amino acids. The CDR3 loop reads CASSHRTAHPYNEQFF. The CDR3 region has the DNA TGTGCCAGCAGCCACAGGACAGCTCACCCGTACAATGAGCAGTTCTTC. The variable domain in full, with the rest retrieved from reference TRBV7-2 and TRBJ2-1, is GAGVSQSPSNKVTEKGKDVELRCDPISGHTALYWYRQSLGQGLEFLIYFQGNSAPDKSGLPSDRFSAERTGGSVSTLTIQRTQQEDSAVYLCASSHRTAHPYNEQFFGPGTRLTVL.

The CDR3 is CASSLEFPGFTSPLHF. The CDR3 nucleotides are TGCGCCAGCAGCTTGGAATTTCCGGGGTTTACCTCACCCCTCCACTTT. This chain connects TRBV5-1 to TRBJ1-6; unclear D gene. Germline CDR1 is SGHRS and CDR2 is YFSETQ. V was trimmed by 0 bases and J by 10 bases, leaving 17 bases between them. The length of the CDR3 is 16 residues.

The V and J genes are TRBV5-1 and TRBJ1-2, with a tentative D call TRBD1 (5 bases). The CDR3 sequence is 13 residues long. The V end lost 1 base, the J end lost 6 bases, and 10 bases lay between the germline ends. CDR1 and CDR2 from the germline V gene are SGHRS and YFSETQ. CDR3 sequence: CASSLWGDDGYTF. The CDR3 coding sequence is TGCGCCAGCAGCTTGTGGGGGGACGATGGCTACACCTTC.

The chain is built from TRBV18 and TRBJ2-3; no reliable D call. Trimming cost V 0 bases and J 2 bases, with 12 bases left between them. This CDR3 is built from 16 residues. Germline lookup yields CDR1 KGHSH and CDR2 LQKENI. In DNA form, the CDR3 reads TGTGCCAGCTCACCACCCGGCGCAGGAGACACAGATACGCAGTATTTT. Its protein product is CASSPPGAGDTDTQYF.

The chain combines TRBV10-2 with TRBJ1-1; the match to TRBD1 covers 9 bases. Germline trimming cut 8 bases from V and 5 bases from J; bases unmatched to any gene: 9. The CDR3 is 14 residues long. Germline V gives CDR1 WSHSY, CDR2 SAAADI. CDR3: CASQEQGAQTEAFF. The CDR3 region has the DNA TGCGCCAGCCAGGAACAGGGGGCGCAGACTGAAGCTTTCTTT.

The chain links TRBV10-2 to TRBJ1-2; possibly TRBD1 for D (5 bases). This CDR3 is built from 11 residues. The V end lost 6 bases, the J end lost 5 bases, and 7 bases lay between the germline ends. CDR1 WSHSY and CDR2 SAAADI come from the germline V gene. The CDR3 loop is CASRQDYGYTF. The CDR3 nucleotides read TGCGCCAGCAGACAGGATTATGGCTACACCTTC.

The chain combines TRBV24-1 with TRBJ2-1; 7 nucleotides match TRBD2. The germline V gene has CDR1 KGHDR and CDR2 SFDVKD. J lost 7 bases, V lost 9 bases, and 5 bases had no gene match. The CDR3 runs to 12 residues. In DNA, the CDR3 is TGTGCCACCGGCGGGACTAATAATGAGCAGTTCTTC. Protein product: CATGGTNNEQFF.

This chain connects TRBV5-1 to TRBJ1-1, with D uncertain. Trimming removed 6 bases at V and 10 bases at J, with 7 bases between. This CDR3 region has 9 residues. Germline lookup yields CDR1 SGHRS and CDR2 YFSETQ. CDR3 coding DNA: TGCGCCAGCAATCCGGGAGCTTTCTTT. The encoded protein is CASNPGAFF. The complete variable domain, with remaining parts taken from reference TRBV5-1 and TRBJ1-1, reads KAGVTQTPRYLIKTRGQQVTLSCSPISGHRSVSWYQQTPGQGLQFLFEYFSETQRNKGNFPGRFSGRQFSNSRSEMNVSTLELGDSALYLCASNPGAFFGQGTRLTVV.

This sequence joins TRBV18 and TRBJ1-1, with a possible D match to TRBD1 (6 bases). CDR1 and CDR2 (germline): KGHSH, LQKENI. Trimming removed 6 bases from V and 3 bases from J, with 14 bases in between. The CDR3 is 14 residues long. The CDR3 loop is CASSRGARDTEAFF. CDR3 bases: TGTGCCAGCTCTCGGGGGGCGAGGGACACTGAAGCTTTCTTT.

This sequence joins TRBV19 and TRBJ1-2, with D possibly TRBD1 on 5 matching bases. Between the trimmed V and J ends, which lost 5 bases and 14 bases, there was a span of 18 bases. Germline CDR1 and CDR2: LNHDA and SQIVND (reference sequence). The CDR3 runs 12 residues. CDR3 DNA: TGTGCCAGTAGTCCGCCCGCGGCAGGGAAAACCTTC. As protein: CASSPPAAGKTF.

The V and J genes are TRBV6-5 and TRBJ1-1; D call uncertain. The V end lost 6 bases, the J end lost 4 bases, and 12 bases lay between the germline ends. This CDR3 has 13 residues. Germline V gene sequence: CDR1 MNHEY, CDR2 SVGAGI. The chain's CDR3 is CASRGMRSTEAFF. The CDR3 region has the DNA TGTGCCAGCAGGGGAATGCGAAGCACTGAAGCTTTCTTT.

V gene TRBV13 combines with J gene TRBJ2-3, with TRBD2 matching 8 bases. Per the germline V gene, CDR1 is PRHDT and CDR2 is FYEKMQ (reference sequence). This CDR3 region has 17 residues. After removal of 2 bases from V and 0 bases from J, the junction contained 7 bases not matched to a gene. CDR3 sequence: CASSLSWTGGSTDTQYF. CDR3 nucleotide sequence: TGTGCCAGCAGCTTATCTTGGACGGGGGGGAGCACAGATACGCAGTATTTT.

This clone was recorded only once. The rearrangement joins TRBV6-5 to TRBJ1-2; possibly TRBD1 for D (6 bases). The CDR3 has 14 residues. The V end was cut by 8 bases, the J end by 1 base, with 14 bases between. The germline gives CDR1 MNHEY, CDR2 SVGAGI. The CDR3 is CASQEGGNNYGYTF. The CDR3 region has the DNA TGTGCCAGCCAGGAGGGGGGCAATAACTATGGCTACACCTTC.